The 15 T cell receptor beta chains presented below share a single source sample, sequenced in a study of CDR3 diversity in severe acne. From the PCR reads, TCRdb called clonotypes with MiXCR, one entry per CDR3 protein. This table has tens of thousands of distinct CDR3 sequences, 51% appearing once. The sample consisted of blood. These receptor sequences come from a male donor in good health, without acne.

The table lists this clonotype with a few counts. V gene TRBV9 combines with J gene TRBJ1-1; D is unclear. This CDR3 spans 14 amino acids. Trimming pared 2 bases from V and 1 base from J, leaving 9 bases between. Germline CDR1 and CDR2: SGDLS and YYNGEE. The CDR3 loop reads CASSVGHGNTEAFF. CDR3 DNA sequence: TGTGCCAGCAGCGTGGGTCACGGGAACACTGAAGCTTTCTTT. Full variable domain (remainder filled in from reference TRBV9 and TRBJ1-1): DSGVTQTPKHLITATGQRVTLRCSPRSGDLSVYWYQQSLDQGLQFLIQYYNGEERAKGNILERFSAQQFPDLHSELNLSSLELGDSALYFCASSVGHGNTEAFFGQGTRLTVV.

This clonotype was seen at least ten times. The chain combines TRBV25-1 with TRBJ1-1, with D maybe TRBD1 (6 bases). The CDR3 covers 19 residues. V was clipped by 5 bases and J by 2 bases, with 27 bases between them. Germline CDR1 MGHDK, CDR2 SYGVNS. The CDR3 loop is CASSRHPTSGDTPNTEAFF. The CDR3 bases are TGTGCCAGCAGTAGGCACCCCACGTCAGGGGACACACCTAACACTGAAGCTTTCTTT.

This chain joins TRBV29-1 and TRBJ2-7; 7 bases are shared with TRBD2. Trimming at V came to 1 base and at J to 1 base, leaving 10 bases not matched to a gene. CDR1 and CDR2 from the germline V gene are SQVTM and ANQGSEA. The CDR3 consists of 16 residues. CDR3 amino acids: CSVEGVRASGSYEQYF. As DNA, the CDR3 is TGCAGCGTTGAAGGGGTGCGGGCTAGCGGATCCTACGAGCAGTACTTC.

The sample holds many counts of this clonotype. The V and J genes are TRBV3-1 and TRBJ2-1, with unresolved D. The germline CDR1 and CDR2 sequences are LGHDT and YNNKEL (reference sequence). The CDR3 is 11 amino acids. V was shortened by 1 base and J by 6 bases, with 1 base between the two germline ends. The CDR3 protein is CASSQGNEQFF. DNA of the CDR3: TGTGCCAGCAGCCAAGGCAATGAGCAGTTCTTC.

The rearrangement joins TRBV7-8 to TRBJ1-4; weak D call: TRBD1 (6 bases). Germline V gene lookup returns CDR1 SGHVS and CDR2 FQNEAQ. Trimming stripped 3 bases from V and 9 bases from J, with 17 bases between. This CDR3 contains 15 residues. The CDR3 reads CASSLRGTGGQKLFF. For the CDR3, the DNA is TGTGCCAGCAGCTTGAGGGGGACGGGGGGGCAAAAACTGTTTTTT.

The chain joins TRBV25-1 to TRBJ1-6; no clear D. The CDR3 has 15 amino acids. CDR1 is MGHDK, CDR2 SYGVNS, per germline. Trimming took off 3 bases at V and 13 bases at J, with 19 bases between the two ends. The CDR3 sequence is CASSDPSEPNQPLHF. As DNA, the CDR3 is TGTGCCAGCAGTGACCCCTCGGAGCCTAATCAGCCCCTCCACTTT. The full variable domain, completed using reference TRBV25-1 and TRBJ1-6, is EADIYQTPRYLVIGTGKKITLECSQTMGHDKMYWYQQDPGMELHLIHYSYGVNSTEKGDLSSESTVSRIRTEHFPLTLESARPSHTSQYLCASSDPSEPNQPLHFGNGTRLTVT.

The chain couples TRBV20-1 to TRBJ2-7; 12 bases map to TRBD2. Germline loops: CDR1 DFQATT, CDR2 SNEGSKA (reference sequence). Trimming removed 2 bases from V and 5 bases from J; junction bases left unmatched: 4. This CDR3 is built from 14 residues. The CDR3, as DNA: TGCAGTGCTAGACTAGCGGGAGGGTTAGACGAGCAGTACTTC. Amino acid sequence: CSARLAGGLDEQYF.

This clonotype came up many times. This chain links TRBV28 with TRBJ1-6, with D unclear. This CDR3 is 13 amino acids long. V was trimmed by 2 bases and J by 14 bases, leaving 13 bases between them. CDR1 MDHEN and CDR2 SYDVKM come from the germline V gene. The CDR3: CASSLDRVGSLHF. The CDR3 DNA reads as TGTGCCAGCAGTTTAGATCGGGTAGGCTCCCTCCACTTT.

This clonotype is a singleton in its sample. This chain joins TRBV7-9 and TRBJ1-2; D uncertain. The V gene's germline CDR1 is SEHNR and CDR2 FQNEAQ (reference sequence). The V and J ends lost 7 bases and 12 bases respectively, with 18 bases between them. The CDR3 consists of 12 residues. The CDR3, as DNA: TGTGCCAGCACCCGGGTGGAGACTCATGACACCTTC. It encodes CASTRVETHDTF. Based on the CDR3 plus reference TRBV7-9 and TRBJ1-2, the full variable domain is DTGVSQNPRHKITKRGQNVTFRCDPISEHNRLYWYRQTLGQGPEFLTYFQNEAQLEKSRLLSDRFSAERPKGSFSTLEIQRTEQGDSAMYLCASTRVETHDTFGSGTRLTVV.

There are a few counts of this clonotype. The chain has TRBV29-1 and TRBJ2-7; possible D gene TRBD2, 6 bases. Germline lookup yields CDR1 SQVTM and CDR2 ANQGSEA. The V end lost 2 bases, the J end lost 2 bases, and 16 bases lay between the germline ends. This CDR3 spans 15 amino acids. CDR3 protein: CSVELGLGGPYEQYF. CDR3 DNA: TGCAGCGTTGAACTGGGTCTGGGAGGTCCCTACGAGCAGTACTTC.

This chain uses TRBV20-1 with TRBJ2-7; 12 bases are a match to TRBD2. The end of the DNA aligns better with TRBJ2-1, so the J call may be wrong. This CDR3 is 15 amino acids long. The V gene's germline CDR1 is DFQATT and CDR2 SNEGSKA (reference sequence). CDR3 in DNA: TGCAGTGCTTTTGGGACTAGCGGGTTATACAATGAGCAGTTCTTC. This sequence encodes CSAFGTSGLYNEQFF.

This clonotype showed up just a few times. This chain connects TRBV5-8 to TRBJ2-7; D ambiguous. The CDR3 totals 17 residues. Germline V gene lookup returns CDR1 SGHTS and CDR2 YDEGEE. V was shortened by 0 bases and J by 3 bases, with 19 bases between the two germline ends. This chain's CDR3 is CASSLARTSVPIYEQYF. The CDR3 DNA reads TGTGCCAGCAGCTTGGCAAGGACGTCGGTCCCAATCTACGAGCAGTACTTC.

V gene TRBV20-1 combines with J gene TRBJ2-3; maybe TRBD2 (6 bases). The V end lost 4 bases, the J end lost 2 bases, and 16 bases lay between the germline ends. The CDR3 runs to 15 residues. Germline CDR1 DFQATT, CDR2 SNEGSKA (reference sequence). The CDR3 region is CSATSVASVTDTQYF. CDR3 nucleotide sequence: TGCAGTGCTACTAGCGTAGCTAGTGTCACAGATACGCAGTATTTT.

This chain uses TRBV20-1 with TRBJ2-5; 13 nucleotides align to TRBD2. This CDR3 spans 13 amino acids. Germline values: CDR1 DFQATT, CDR2 SNEGSKA (reference sequence). The CDR3 here is CRATSGRIQTQYF. The CDR3 region has the DNA TGCAGGGCGACTAGCGGGAGGATCCAGACCCAGTACTTC.

In its sample, this clonotype was seen a few times. This chain joins TRBV6-1 and TRBJ1-5; possible D gene TRBD1, 6 bases. Germline V lookup: CDR1 MNHNS, CDR2 SASEGT. There are 16 residues in the CDR3. Trimming removed 1 base from V and 0 bases from J, with 10 bases in between. The DNA of the CDR3 is TGTGCCAGCAGTGAAGTTAGGGGGGCTAGCAATCAGCCCCAGCATTTT. It translates to CASSEVRGASNQPQHF.